This TCR beta chain was captured in a study of radiation and T cells in renal cell carcinoma. Generated by immunoSEQ multiplex PCR, the TCRdb table keeps only in-frame clones and is missing some. Of about 22,000 clones listed, 40% to 55% are singletons. Treatment defined: 15 Gy SBRT to primary tumor, nephrectomy 4 weeks later. CDR1 is SNHLY, CDR2 FYNNEI, per germline. The CDR3 extends over 13 amino acids. V shed 11 bases, J shed 0 bases, and the junction held 5 bases outside the gene matches. The sequence derives from a woman between 45 and 65 years old with renal cell carcinoma. The chain uses TRBV2 and TRBJ1-1, with 8 bases identical to TRBD1. Material: tumor tissue, obtained from a patient whose treatment included radiotherapy and nephrectomy. The CDR3 loop reads CAWGQVMNTEAFF. DNA of the CDR3: TGTGCCTGGGGACAGGTCATGAACACTGAAGCTTTCTTT.